This TCR beta chain was profiled in a study of blood T cell repertoires in COVID-19. Study-level information: Sources were T cells, B-cell-depleted T cells, or PBMCs; the material itself was cDNA or gDNA.

CDR1 is SGHRS, CDR2 YFSETQ, per germline. The CDR3 extends over 14 amino acids. V was pared by 7 bases and J by 4 bases, with 7 bases of the junction left unmatched. How the authors handled the data: Cell counts per sample came from amplifying reference gene primers. Generated by immunoSEQ multiplex PCR, the TCRdb table keeps only in-frame clones and is missing some. From that table come the V and J calls and clone size; the DNA was used to work out D and trimming. The table has about 150,000 clones, around 89% seen once. The chain is built from TRBV5-1 and TRBJ2-1; 8 nucleotides agree with TRBD2. The receptor was derived from a man between 60 and 75 years old with active or convalescent COVID-19. Sequencing was carried out using peripheral blood. Written as DNA, the CDR3 is TGCGCCAGCGCGGTTAGCGGGGCTTACAATGAGCAGTTCTTC. It encodes CASAVSGAYNEQFF. Looking up the rest from reference TRBV5-1 and TRBJ2-1 gives the full variable domain: KAGVTQTPRYLIKTRGQQVTLSCSPISGHRSVSWYQQTPGQGLQFLFEYFSETQRNKGNFPGRFSGRQFSNSRSEMNVSTLELGDSALYLCASAVSGAYNEQFFGPGTRLTVL.